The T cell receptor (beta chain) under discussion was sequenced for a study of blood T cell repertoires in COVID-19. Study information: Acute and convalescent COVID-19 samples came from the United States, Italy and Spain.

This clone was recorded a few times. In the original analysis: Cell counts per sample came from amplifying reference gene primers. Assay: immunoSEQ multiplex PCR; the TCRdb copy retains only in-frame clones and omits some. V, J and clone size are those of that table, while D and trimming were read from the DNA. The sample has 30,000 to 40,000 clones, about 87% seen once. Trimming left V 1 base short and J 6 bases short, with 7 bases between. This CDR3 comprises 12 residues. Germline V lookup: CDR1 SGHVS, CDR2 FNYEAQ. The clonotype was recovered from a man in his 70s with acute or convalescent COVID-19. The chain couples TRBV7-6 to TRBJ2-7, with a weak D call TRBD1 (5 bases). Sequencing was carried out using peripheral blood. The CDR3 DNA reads TGTGCCAGCAGCTTAGTGGACACCGAGCAGTACTTC. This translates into CASSLVDTEQYF.